This T cell receptor (beta chain) was identified in a study of T-cell reconstitution after alpha-beta-depleted transplantation in children. Preparation of the TCRbeta library involved a method that used unique molecular identifiers. TCRdb independently ran MiXCR on the PCR reads; one entry per CDR3 protein. The data show roughly 400,000 distinct CDR3 sequences, around 21% seen once. The sequencing used PBMCs from the stem cell graft donor, collected from the stem cell graft. The receptor's source is a human donor who donated a stem cell graft to a child with acute myeloid leukemia.

The CDR3 DNA reads TGCTGCGCTAAGGGGACTAGCGGTACTAGCTCCTACAATGAGCAGTTCTTC. Protein sequence: CCAKGTSGTSSYNEQFF. V usage is TRBV20-1 and J usage is TRBJ2-1; TRBD2 agrees at 11 bases. This CDR3 contains 17 residues. Per the germline V gene, CDR1 is DFQATT and CDR2 is SNEGSKA (reference sequence).